This TCR beta chain was sequenced in a study of regulatory T cells in long-lasting Graves disease (dated by TCRdb to the early 2020s). Looking at the study overall: To count as having persistent Graves' disease, a patient had to have received antithyroid drug treatment for over 5 years with TSH receptor autoantibodies remaining persistently positive. This study used TCR sequencing and RNA sequencing of peripheral blood to compare persistent Graves' disease patients against newly diagnosed Graves' disease patients. A total of roughly 35 samples underwent TCR sequencing, from roughly 13 patients with persistent Graves' disease and roughly 20 patients with newly diagnosed Graves' disease. The study was conducted in China and was registered as a clinical trial. On average, persistent Graves' disease patients in the clinical cohort had been on antithyroid drugs for approximately ten years. Results and caveats for the whole study, not just this receptor: As a limitation, the authors acknowledged that the small sample size may reduce accuracy. Lower TCR Shannon entropy and fewer highly expanded clones were observed in persistent Graves' disease patients than in newly diagnosed patients, which suggested clonal expansion. A larger number of public clonotypes was shared among persistent patients (approximately 3,000) than among newly diagnosed patients (around 870). The study examined only peripheral blood because the primary lesion, thyroid tissue, could not be accessed. Only the TCR beta chain was sequenced and analyzed. TRBV28, TRBJ1-2 and TRBJ2-5 were preferentially used in persistent disease, while TRBV20-1 and TRBJ2-1 were favored in newly diagnosed disease.

As regards this clonotype: Its antigen is still unknown. No base-level quality is on record; no much larger clone is a single base apart.

The CDR3, cysteine through phenylalanine, is 14 amino acids long. Only the CDR3 part of the read is kept: 42 bases, read in frame from the first base. CDR1 is given as SNHLY and CDR2 as FYNNEI, both from the germline V gene. V is pared back by 8 bases and J by 0 bases, with 13 bases lying between the germline termini. To prepare the library, multiplex PCR was applied. Sequencing used an Illumina HiSeq 4000. iRepertoire HTBI primers and Arm-PCR amplification of CDR3 regions were used to construct TCR beta libraries. Gel purification was performed on PCR products prior to sequencing. As for the original processing: Across samples, 60 to 70 TRBV and 15 or so TRBJ segments were identified and used for gene usage analysis of CDR3 amino acid clonotypes. COPE and FqMerger were used to merge the filtered high-quality paired reads into contigs. BLAST was used to align contigs to IMGT TRBV, TRBD and TRBJ reference genes, with CDR3 defined following IMGT. Clonotypes above 0.1% frequency were classified as highly expanded clones. Shannon entropy was used to measure repertoire diversity, and the Gini coefficient was used to measure V-J evenness. Public clonotypes were defined as clonotypes shared by more than one individual. TCRdb handled the public reads itself, with Q25 trimming in fastp and clone calling in MiXCR, and kept productive beta chains. When rows share a CDR3 protein, they turn into one entry using the most common DNA and genes. TCRdb, not the authors, supplied the V and J calls. The sample data list 390,000 or so distinct CDR3 sequences, and around 23% of these were observed just once. Of the sample, around 30% falls within the top ten clones.

The sample's time point label is to be understood as: persistent/refractory GD, antithyroid drugs over 5 years with positive TRAb. For both TCR sequencing and RNA sequencing, RNA was extracted from PBMCs in TRIzol. The diagnosis of Graves' disease was made according to American Thyroid Association guidelines. Patients for the study were recruited at an endocrinology department in Xi'an, China. Each patient gave approximately 9 milliliters of peripheral blood, collected in an EDTA anticoagulant tube. Ficoll Paque Plus density gradient separation was used to isolate PBMCs, and no further T cell sorting was done. RNA quality was checked with an Agilent 2100 Bioanalyzer and agarose gel, and concentration with a NanoDrop 2000.

The rearranged chain carries TRBV2 and TRBJ1-1; the D gene assignment is ambiguous. The sequencing used peripheral blood mononuclear cells (PBMCs), collected when the disease was refractory, from a patient treated with antithyroid drugs. The clonotype originates from a middle-aged woman with Graves disease. Donor details come from another sample of the same person, matched by shared clones. The CDR3 reads as follows: CASYEDGMNTEAFF. The nucleotide sequence is TGTGCCAGCTACGAGGACGGCATGAACACTGAAGCTTTCTTT.